This TCR beta chain derives from a study of blood T cell repertoires in COVID-19. This table comes from immunoSEQ multiplex PCR, and its TCRdb copy is limited to in-frame clones, with some not included. The table has around 440,000 clones, 88% seen once. Trimming left V 7 bases short and J 0 bases short, with 12 bases between. From germline, CDR1 is SNHLY and CDR2 FYNNEI. The CDR3 loop spans 15 amino acids. The gene calls are TRBV2 and TRBJ1-4; weak D call: TRBD1 (6 bases). Sequences were obtained from peripheral blood. The receptor was derived from a woman between 50 and 59 years old with COVID-19, enrolled during active disease. The CDR3 protein is CASTFGTTTNEKLFF. CDR3 nucleotides: TGTGCCAGCACCTTTGGGACAACAACTAATGAAAAACTGTTTTTT.